The TCR beta chain described here comes from a study of human T cells and chemical hapten exposure. The CDR3 runs 14 residues. With 5 bases removed from V and 2 bases from J, the gap between germline ends came to 10 bases. Time point defined: patch test 1, 2 weeks after DPC sensitization. Treatment meaning: therapeutic diphenylcyclopropenone sensitization with weekly scalp DPC. TCRdb reprocessed the RACE reads via MiXCR and lists one record per CDR3 protein. The sample lists around 190,000 distinct CDR3 sequences, 20% to 25% occurring once. The sequences come from whole blood, collected in connection with sensitization to the hapten diphenylcyclopropenone (DPC). The source of this sequence is a woman aged 50 to 65 with alopecia areata. Some clones in this sample may be carry-over from other donors' samples. The J gene is TRBJ1-5, the V gene TRBV12-3 or TRBV12-4; no firm D call. CDR3 sequence (DNA): TGTGCCAGCAGTACGTGGGATGGCAATCAGCCCCAGCATTTT. Translation gives CASSTWDGNQPQHF.